This TCR beta chain was retrieved from a study of CD8+ T cells in alopecia areata. Study observations and caveats: Greater clonality was observed in lesional scalp samples, especially alopecia totalis/universalis, versus normal scalp. Since there was just one nonresponder, nobody can yet say how baseline CD8+ expansion ties to response.

Once RNA had been extracted, it was reverse transcribed into cDNA to act as the sequencing template. Measured with immunoSEQ multiplex PCR; TCRdb has only the in-frame clones, and not every one. The sample carries approximately 150,000 clones, 50% to 75% recorded once. As concerns this clone: Its antigen is not identified.

There are 15 residues in the CDR3. The germline gives CDR1 MNHEY, CDR2 SMNVEV (reference sequence). Trimming at V came to 5 bases and at J to 5 bases, leaving 10 bases not matched to a gene. Treatment given: oral pan-JAK inhibitor, 5-10 mg twice daily. The sequenced sample was CD4+ T cells sorted from blood, obtained at approximately week 60, from a patient treated with tofacitinib. The clonotype was recovered from a human donor with alopecia areata. V and J are TRBV27 and TRBJ2-5, with TRBD2 identical over 8 bases. For the CDR3, the DNA is TGTGCCAGCAGTCAACGGACTAGCAACGATGAGACCCAGTACTTC. This encodes CASSQRTSNDETQYF.